These T cell receptor beta chains were read from a single sample in a study of cytomegalovirus exposure and HLA in healthy donors. Assay used: immunoSEQ multiplex PCR; TCRdb lists only in-frame clones, some missing. Of roughly 170,000 clones in the sample, approximately 82% are singletons; the top ten hold 1% to 1.5%. Sequenced input: PBMCs. The source of these receptors is a girl aged 2-10 years in good health and CMV-seropositive. Both conserved end residues are part of each CDR3. D genes are given only for firm matches. The size field is filled for only some rows; it gives once, few, many or a size class.

J: TRBJ2-4
size: NA
V: TRBV2
D: NA
length: 16
CDR3: CASSEGGHSGRGIQYF
DNA: TGTGCCAGCAGTGAAGGGGGCCACAGCGGGCGTGGCATTCAGTACTTC

J: TRBJ1-1
size: NA
V: TRBV29-1
D: NA
length: 14
CDR3: CSVVGVRVNTEAFF
DNA: TGCAGCGTTGTGGGTGTTCGGGTGAACACTGAAGCTTTCTTT

J: TRBJ1-1
size: few
V: TRBV6-6
D: TRBD1
length: 15
CDR3: CASSWTGQRNTEAFF
DNA: TGTGCCAGCAGTTGGACGGGACAGAGGAACACTGAAGCTTTCTTT

J: TRBJ2-1
size: NA
V: TRBV30
D: TRBD2
length: 20
CDR3: CAWSGYPSGRVLSSYNEQFF
DNA: TGTGCCTGGAGTGGTTATCCTAGCGGGAGAGTATTGAGCTCCTACAATGAGCAGTTCTTC

J: TRBJ1-6
size: NA
V: TRBV27
D: NA
length: 15
CDR3: CASSFHRQLGSPLHF
DNA: TGTGCCAGCAGTTTCCACCGACAGTTGGGCTCACCCCTCCACTTT

J: TRBJ1-1
size: NA
V: TRBV6-5
D: TRBD1
length: 13
CDR3: CASLEQGGTEAFF
DNA: TGTGCCAGCTTGGAACAGGGGGGGACTGAAGCTTTCTTT

J: TRBJ2-6
size: NA
V: TRBV7-6
D: NA
length: 16
CDR3: CASSSGQGFGANVLTF
DNA: TGTGCCAGCAGCTCGGGGCAGGGGTTTGGGGCCAACGTCCTGACTTTC

J: TRBJ2-1
size: NA
V: TRBV2
D: NA
length: 15
CDR3: CAGAVGGLTYNEQFF
DNA: TGTGCCGGGGCCGTAGGAGGGTTAACCTACAATGAGCAGTTCTTC

J: TRBJ1-3
size: NA
V: TRBV19
D: NA
length: 15
CDR3: CASSLDSWAGNTIYF
DNA: TGTGCCAGTAGCCTGGACTCATGGGCCGGAAACACCATATATTTT

J: TRBJ1-2
size: NA
V: TRBV5-4
D: NA
length: 16
CDR3: CASSYKPRTASYGYTF
DNA: TGTGCCAGCAGTTATAAACCTCGGACAGCATCCTATGGCTACACCTTC

J: TRBJ2-1
size: NA
V: TRBV4-2
D: TRBD2
length: 17
CDR3: CASSQDLARGGSNEQFF
DNA: TGTGCCAGCAGCCAAGATCTCGCGCGGGGGGGCTCAAATGAGCAGTTCTTC

J: TRBJ1-2
size: NA
V: TRBV21-1
D: NA
length: 16
CDR3: CASSKWDRGSRNGYTF
DNA: TGTGCCAGCAGCAAATGGGACAGGGGGTCGCGAAATGGCTACACCTTC

J: TRBJ2-7
size: NA
V: TRBV6-6
D: NA
length: 12
CDR3: CASHTRQDEQYF
DNA: TGTGCCAGCCATACTAGGCAGGACGAGCAGTACTTC

J: TRBJ1-1
size: NA
V: TRBV9
D: NA
length: 18
CDR3: CASSSGKGLEGRNTEAFF
DNA: TGTGCCAGCAGCTCGGGAAAGGGGCTGGAGGGCAGAAACACTGAAGCTTTCTTT

J: TRBJ2-7
size: NA
V: TRBV27
D: NA
length: 13
CDR3: CASSSSGSHEQYF
DNA: TGTGCCAGCAGCTCGTCCGGGTCCCACGAGCAGTACTTC

J: TRBJ2-1
size: NA
V: TRBV29-1
D: TRBD1
length: 13
CDR3: CSVEGTGINEQFF
DNA: TGCAGCGTTGAGGGGACAGGGATCAATGAGCAGTTCTTC

J: TRBJ2-1
size: NA
V: TRBV15
D: NA
length: 15
CDR3: CATSRQPSSYNEQFF
DNA: TGTGCCACCAGCAGGCAGCCTAGCTCCTACAATGAGCAGTTCTTC